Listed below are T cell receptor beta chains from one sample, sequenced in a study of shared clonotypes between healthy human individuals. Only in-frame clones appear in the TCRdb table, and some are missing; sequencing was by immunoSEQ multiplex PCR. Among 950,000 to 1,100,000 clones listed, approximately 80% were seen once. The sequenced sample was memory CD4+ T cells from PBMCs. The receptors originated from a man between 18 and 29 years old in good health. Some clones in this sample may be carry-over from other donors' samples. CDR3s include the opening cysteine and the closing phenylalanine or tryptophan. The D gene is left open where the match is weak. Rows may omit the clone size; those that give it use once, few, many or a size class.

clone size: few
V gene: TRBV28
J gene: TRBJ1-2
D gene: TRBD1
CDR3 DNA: TGTGCCAGCATCACAGACAGGGGGTATGGCTACACCTTC
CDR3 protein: CASITDRGYGYTF

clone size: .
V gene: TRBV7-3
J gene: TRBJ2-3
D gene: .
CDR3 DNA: TGTGCCAGCAGCTTAAGTCGCGGGATGGCAGATACGCAGTATTTT
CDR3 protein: CASSLSRGMADTQYF

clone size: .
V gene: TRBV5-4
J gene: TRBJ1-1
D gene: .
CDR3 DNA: TGTGCCAGCAGCCCCATGGGGGTGAGGGCTGAAGCTTTCTTT
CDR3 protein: CASSPMGVRAEAFF

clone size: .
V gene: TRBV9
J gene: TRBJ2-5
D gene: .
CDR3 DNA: TGTGCCAGCAGCGTAGGGGGTTACGGAGAGACCCAGTACTTC
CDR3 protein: CASSVGGYGETQYF

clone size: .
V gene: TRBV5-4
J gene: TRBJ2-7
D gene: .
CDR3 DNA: TGTGCCAGCAGCCCCCAGGGGAGCTCCTACGAGCAGTACTTC
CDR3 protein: CASSPQGSSYEQYF

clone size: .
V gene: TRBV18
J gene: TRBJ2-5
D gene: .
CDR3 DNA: TGTGCCAGCTCACGCGACAGACAAGAGACCCAGTACTTC
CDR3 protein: CASSRDRQETQYF

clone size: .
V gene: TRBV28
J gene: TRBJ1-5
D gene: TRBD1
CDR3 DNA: TGTGCCAGCAGTAGAGGGGGCAATAATCAGCCCCAGCATTTT
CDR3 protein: CASSRGGNNQPQHF

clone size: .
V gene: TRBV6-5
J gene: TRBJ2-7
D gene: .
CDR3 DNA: TGTGCCGCGACTTCTACGGGATACGAGCAGTACTTC
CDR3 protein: CAATSTGYEQYF

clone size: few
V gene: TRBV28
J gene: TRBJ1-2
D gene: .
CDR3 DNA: TGTGCCAGCAGCGGACACTATGGCTACACCTTC
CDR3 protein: CASSGHYGYTF

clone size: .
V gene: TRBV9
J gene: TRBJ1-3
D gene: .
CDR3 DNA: TGTGCCAGCAGCGCCTTCCAGGGCAGGACGGACACCATATATTTT
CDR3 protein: CASSAFQGRTDTIYF

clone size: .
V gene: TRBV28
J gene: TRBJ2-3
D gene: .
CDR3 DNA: TGTGCCAGCCTCACAGGGACCGGGACTCCAGATACGCAGTATTTT
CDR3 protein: CASLTGTGTPDTQYF

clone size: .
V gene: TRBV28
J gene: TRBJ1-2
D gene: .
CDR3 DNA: TGTGCCAGCAGCGGGGGGGTGAACTATGGCTACACCTTC
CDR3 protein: CASSGGVNYGYTF

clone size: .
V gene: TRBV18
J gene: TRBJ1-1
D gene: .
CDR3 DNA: TGTGCCAGCTCACCCCGGACGGTTATGAACACTGAAGCTTTCTTT
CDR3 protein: CASSPRTVMNTEAFF

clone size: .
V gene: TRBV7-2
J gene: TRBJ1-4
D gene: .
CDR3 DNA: TGCGCCAGCAGCACCCGGACGAACGAGGGGGAAAAACTGTTTTTT
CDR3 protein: CASSTRTNEGEKLFF

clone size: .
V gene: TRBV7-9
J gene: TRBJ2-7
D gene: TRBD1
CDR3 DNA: TGTGCCAGCACTCGGGACAGCTCCTACGAGCAGTACTTC
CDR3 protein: CASTRDSSYEQYF

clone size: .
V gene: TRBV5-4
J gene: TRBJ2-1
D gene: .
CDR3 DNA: TGTGCCAGCACAAAGGGGGGGGCCCGGGACTACAATGAGCAGTTCTTC
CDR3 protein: CASTKGGARDYNEQFF

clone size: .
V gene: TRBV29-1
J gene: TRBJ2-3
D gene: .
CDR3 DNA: TGCAGCGTTGCTTTACTTAGCACAGATACGCAGTATTTT
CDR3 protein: CSVALLSTDTQYF

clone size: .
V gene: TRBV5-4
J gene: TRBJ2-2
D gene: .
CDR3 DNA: TGTGCCAGCAACTCACCCCAGGGGACCGGGGAGCTGTTTTTT
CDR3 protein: CASNSPQGTGELFF

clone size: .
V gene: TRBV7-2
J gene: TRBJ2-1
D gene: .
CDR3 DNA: TGTGCCAGCAGCCTTGGACCCGGTGATGAGCAGTTCTTC
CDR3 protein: CASSLGPGDEQFF

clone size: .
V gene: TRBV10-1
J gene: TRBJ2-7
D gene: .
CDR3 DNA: TGCGCCAGCAGTGTGGGCTACGAGCAGTACTTC
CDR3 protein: CASSVGYEQYF

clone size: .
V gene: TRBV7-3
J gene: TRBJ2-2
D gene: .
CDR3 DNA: TGTGCCAGCAGCTTAAGTCTAGCCGACACCGGGGAGCTGTTTTTT
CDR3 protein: CASSLSLADTGELFF

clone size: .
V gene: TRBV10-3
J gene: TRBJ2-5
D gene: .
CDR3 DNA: TGTGCCATCAGGGGAGACCAGGGACAAGAGACCCAGTACTTC
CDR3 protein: CAIRGDQGQETQYF

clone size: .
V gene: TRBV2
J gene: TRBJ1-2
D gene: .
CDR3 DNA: TGTGCCAGCAAGCCGGGGTCGGGCTATGGCTACACCTTC
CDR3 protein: CASKPGSGYGYTF

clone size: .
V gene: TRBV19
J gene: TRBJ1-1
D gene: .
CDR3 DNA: TGTGCCAGTAGGGCGGTTTGGTCTGAAGCTTTCTTT
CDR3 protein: CASRAVWSEAFF

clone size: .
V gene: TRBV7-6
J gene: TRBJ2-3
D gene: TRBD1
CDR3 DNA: TGTGCCAGCAGCTTCGTCCGGCAGGGGGCCGGCACAGATACGCAGTATTTT
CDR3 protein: CASSFVRQGAGTDTQYF

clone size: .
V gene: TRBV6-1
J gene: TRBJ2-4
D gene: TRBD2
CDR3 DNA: TGTGCCAGCTTCCAGGGAGGGTACAACATTCAGTACTTC
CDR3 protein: CASFQGGYNIQYF

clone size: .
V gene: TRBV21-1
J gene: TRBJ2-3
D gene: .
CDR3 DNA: TGTGCCACCAAGCTGGTTGGGGTAGGGAAGCGGACAGATACGCAGTATTTT
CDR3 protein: CATKLVGVGKRTDTQYF

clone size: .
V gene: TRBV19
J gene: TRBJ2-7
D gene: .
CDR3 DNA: TGTGCCAGTAGTCTCACAGGTCCCCTCTCCTACGAGCAGTACTTC
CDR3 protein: CASSLTGPLSYEQYF

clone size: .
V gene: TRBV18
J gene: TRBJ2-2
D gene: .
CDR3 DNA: TGTGCCAGCTCACCCCAGTGGGCCGGGGAGCTGTTTTTT
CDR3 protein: CASSPQWAGELFF

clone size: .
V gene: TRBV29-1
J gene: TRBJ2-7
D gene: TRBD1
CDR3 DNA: TGCAGCGTTCACTCGGGGACAGGGTCCTACGAGCAGTACTTC
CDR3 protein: CSVHSGTGSYEQYF

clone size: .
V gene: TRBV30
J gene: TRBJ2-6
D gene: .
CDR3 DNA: TGTGCCTGGAAGGTAGCTGGGGCCAACGTCCTGACTTTC
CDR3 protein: CAWKVAGANVLTF

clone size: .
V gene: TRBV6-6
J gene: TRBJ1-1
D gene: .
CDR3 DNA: TGTGCCAGCAGGTCACTTATGGGACTTCAGAACACTGAAGCTTTCTTT
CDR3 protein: CASRSLMGLQNTEAFF

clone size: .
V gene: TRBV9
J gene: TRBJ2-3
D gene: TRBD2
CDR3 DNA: TGTGCCAGCAGCGTAGGGGAGGGCCTTCGCACAGATACGCAGTATTTT
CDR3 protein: CASSVGEGLRTDTQYF

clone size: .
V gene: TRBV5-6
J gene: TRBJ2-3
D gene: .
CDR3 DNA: TGTGCCAGCACCCCCATGCAGTTCACAGATACGCAGTATTTT
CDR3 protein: CASTPMQFTDTQYF

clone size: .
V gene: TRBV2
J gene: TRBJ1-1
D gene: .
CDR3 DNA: TGTGCCAGCAGTGGGGGGAGGTCTGGGACTGAAGCTTTCTTT
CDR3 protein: CASSGGRSGTEAFF

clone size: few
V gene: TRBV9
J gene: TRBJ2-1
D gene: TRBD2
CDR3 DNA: TGTGCCAGCAGCGGACCCCAACTAGCGGGGGCAGGGGAGCAGTTCTTC
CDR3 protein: CASSGPQLAGAGEQFF

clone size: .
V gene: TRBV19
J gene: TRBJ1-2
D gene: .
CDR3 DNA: TGTGCCAGTAGTCACAGGGTATCGTACACCTTC
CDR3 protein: CASSHRVSYTF